This T cell receptor (beta chain) is drawn from a study of cytomegalovirus exposure and HLA in healthy donors. PCR involved 60 Vbeta and 13 Jbeta primers. The method was immunoSEQ multiplex PCR; TCRdb's version includes in-frame clones alone and lacks a portion of them. This repertoire includes about 190,000 clones. Germline CDR1 is MGHDK and CDR2 is SYGVNS. The CDR3 extends over 14 amino acids. After removal of 5 bases from V and 3 bases from J, the junction contained 5 bases not matched to a gene. The genes are TRBV25-1 and TRBJ1-2; 8 positions agree with TRBD1. The TCR was taken from a woman in her 30s in good health and CMV-seropositive. The material sequenced was PBMCs. For the CDR3, the DNA is TGTGCCAGCAGTTACCCGGACAGGGACTATGGCTACACCTTC. This translates into CASSYPDRDYGYTF.